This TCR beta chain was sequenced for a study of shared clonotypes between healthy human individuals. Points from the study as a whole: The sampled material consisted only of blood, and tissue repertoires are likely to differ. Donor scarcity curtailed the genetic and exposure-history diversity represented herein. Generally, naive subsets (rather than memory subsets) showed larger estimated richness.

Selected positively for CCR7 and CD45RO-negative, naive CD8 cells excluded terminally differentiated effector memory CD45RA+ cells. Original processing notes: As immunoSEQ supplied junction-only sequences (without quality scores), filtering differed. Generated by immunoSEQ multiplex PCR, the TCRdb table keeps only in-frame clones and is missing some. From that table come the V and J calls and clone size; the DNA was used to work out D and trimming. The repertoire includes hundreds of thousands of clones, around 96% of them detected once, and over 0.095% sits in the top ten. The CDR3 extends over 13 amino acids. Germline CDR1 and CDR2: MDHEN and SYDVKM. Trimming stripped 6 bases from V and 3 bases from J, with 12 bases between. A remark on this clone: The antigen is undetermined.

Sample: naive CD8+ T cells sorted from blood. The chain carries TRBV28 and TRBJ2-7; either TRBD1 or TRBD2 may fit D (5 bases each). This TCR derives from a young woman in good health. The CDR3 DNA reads TGTGCCAGCAGCCCCGGGGCTTACTACGAGCAGTACTTC. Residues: CASSPGAYYEQYF.